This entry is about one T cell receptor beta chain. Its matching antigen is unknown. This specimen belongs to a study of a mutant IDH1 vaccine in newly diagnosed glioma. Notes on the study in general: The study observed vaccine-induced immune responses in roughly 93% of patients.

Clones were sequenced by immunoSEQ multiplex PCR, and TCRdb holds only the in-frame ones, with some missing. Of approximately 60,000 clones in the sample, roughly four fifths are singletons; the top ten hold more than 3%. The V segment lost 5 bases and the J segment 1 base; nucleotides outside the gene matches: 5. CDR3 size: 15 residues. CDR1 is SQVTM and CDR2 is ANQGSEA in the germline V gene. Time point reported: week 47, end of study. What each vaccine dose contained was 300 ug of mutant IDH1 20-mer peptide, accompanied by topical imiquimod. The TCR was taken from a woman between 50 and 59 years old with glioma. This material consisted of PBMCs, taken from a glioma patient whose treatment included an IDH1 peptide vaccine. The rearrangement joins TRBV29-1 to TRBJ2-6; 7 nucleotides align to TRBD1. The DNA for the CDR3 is TGCAGCGTTTTCGGGACAGCGTCTGGGGCCAACGTCCTGACTTTC. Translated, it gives CSVFGTASGANVLTF.